This TCR beta chain came from a study of OX40 agonist ivuxolimab in advanced cancers. To note about this clone: Its antigen remains unknown.

Study-wide results and caveats: There was clonal expansion of CD4+ and CD8+ blood T cells by week 6 at 0.1 to 3.0 mg/kg.

Trimming removed 1 base from V and 6 bases from J, with 13 bases in between. Germline CDR1 MNHNS, CDR2 SASEGT. This CDR3 spans 15 amino acids. Generated by immunoSEQ multiplex PCR, the TCRdb table keeps only in-frame clones and is missing some. The sample contains around 80,000 clones, around 84% of which appear only once. The chain has TRBV6-1 and TRBJ1-5, with TRBD1 as a possible D gene (5 bases). The receptor was isolated from an adult with an advanced solid tumor such as melanoma, head and neck, liver or kidney cancer. Specimen: CD4+ or CD8+ T cells sorted from blood, collected in a trial of the OX40 agonist ivuxolimab. CDR3 residues: CASSEGAGNTQPQHF. The CDR3 coding sequence is TGTGCCAGCAGTGAAGGTGCAGGGAACACTCAGCCCCAGCATTTT.